This TCR beta chain was profiled in a study of regulatory T cells in long-lasting Graves disease. Study outcomes and limitations: The TCR repertoire of persistent Graves' patients was less diverse than that of newly diagnosed ones.

CDR3 length: 13 residues. V lost 9 bases and J lost 12, with 23 bases in between. The germline V gene has CDR1 LNHDA and CDR2 SQIVND (reference sequence). In this sample, this clonotype turned up once. What it binds is unknown. Relying on iRepertoire HTBI primers and Arm-PCR of CDR3 regions, the team built TCR beta libraries. TCRdb reprocessed the multiplex PCR reads with MiXCR, giving one entry per CDR3 protein. The table has almost 450,000 distinct CDR3 sequences, approximately 16% seen once. Noted time point: newly diagnosed GD, antithyroid drugs for less than 3 months. PBMC RNA served as the TCR library source. In addition, the sample was reused for a study of T cells in Graves' hyperthyroidism and ophthalmopathy.

The chain carries TRBV19 and TRBJ1-2; D is possibly TRBD1 (5 bases). This material consisted of peripheral blood mononuclear cells (PBMCs), taken at new diagnosis, from a patient treated with antithyroid drugs. This sequence was found in a woman aged 25 to 45 with Graves disease. In DNA, the CDR3 is TGTGCCAGCAGACGAGACAGCTCGGACGGCCACACCTTC. Translated, it gives CASRRDSSDGHTF.